Reported below is one TCR beta chain. The protocol was immunoSEQ multiplex PCR, while the TCRdb copy is restricted to in-frame clones and leaves out a portion. The profile shows roughly 500,000 clones, roughly 80% of them singletons. The sample is drawn from a study of shared clonotypes between healthy human individuals. The CDR3 contains 15 residues. The germline V gene has CDR1 MNHEY and CDR2 SMNVEV (reference sequence). Deletions cut 6 bases from V and 7 bases from J, with 22 bases between. This rearrangement joins TRBV27 to TRBJ2-7, with D possibly being TRBD2 (6 bases). The sample was PBMCs. The sequence was collected from a woman between 40 and 55 years old in good health. Some clones in this sample may be carry-over from other donors' samples. CDR3 nucleotide sequence: TGTGCCAGCAGCTGGACTATCGGGAGCGGATATGAGCAGTACTTC. Protein sequence: CASSWTIGSGYEQYF.